The 5 T cell receptor beta chains listed next were all sequenced from one sample in a study of blood T cell repertoires in COVID-19. This table comes from immunoSEQ multiplex PCR, and its TCRdb copy is limited to in-frame clones, with some not included. The repertoire holds almost 400,000 clones, with around 87% as singletons. Sample: PBMCs or T cells enriched from blood (not recorded which). The source of these receptors is a woman between 25 and 40 years old with acute COVID-19.

The genes are TRBV25-1 and TRBJ1-1; TRBD1 agrees at 7 bases. V lost 5 bases to trimming and J lost 1 base; unmatched junction nucleotides: 10. This CDR3 has 16 residues. CDR1 MGHDK and CDR2 SYGVNS come from the germline V gene. The DNA of the CDR3 is TGTGCCAGCAGTCTACGATCCGGGACAGAGAACACTGAAGCTTTCTTT. Amino acids: CASSLRSGTENTEAFF.

The V and J genes are TRBV7-2 and TRBJ2-7; 7 bases match TRBD1. The CDR3 extends over 13 amino acids. J was trimmed by 7 bases and V by 8 bases; bases with no gene match: 11. The germline CDR1 and CDR2 sequences are SGHTA and FQGNSA. The CDR3, as DNA: TGTGCCAGCTCGCACAGTCCCAGGGGGGAGCAGTACTTC. Residues: CASSHSPRGEQYF. Drawing the rest from reference TRBV7-2 and TRBJ2-7, the complete variable domain is GAGVSQSPSNKVTEKGKDVELRCDPISGHTALYWYRQSLGQGLEFLIYFQGNSAPDKSGLPSDRFSAERTGGSVSTLTIQRTQQEDSAVYLCASSHSPRGEQYFGPGTRLTVT.

This clone was recorded once. V and J are TRBV4-1 and TRBJ2-1; D is ambiguous. V was shortened by 4 bases and J by 10 bases, with 26 bases between the two germline ends. Germline assignment: CDR1 MGHRA and CDR2 YSYEKL. The CDR3 covers 17 residues. The CDR3 loop reads CASSLPLPSDRLGEQFF. The CDR3 bases are TGCGCCAGCAGCCTTCCTCTCCCCAGCGACCGCCTCGGGGAGCAGTTCTTC.

V gene TRBV15 combines with J gene TRBJ1-5, with 7 nucleotides matching TRBD1. CDR1 is LNHNV and CDR2 is YYDKDF in the germline V gene (reference sequence). The V segment lost 5 bases and the J segment 0 bases; nucleotides outside the gene matches: 4. The CDR3 runs 15 residues. CDR3: CATSPGQYSNQPQHF. In nucleotides, the CDR3 is TGTGCCACCAGCCCGGGACAGTATAGCAATCAGCCCCAGCATTTT.

This clone has a single count. The V and J genes are TRBV10-2 and TRBJ1-3, with TRBD1 as a possible D gene (5 bases). There are 16 residues in the CDR3. Trimming took 1 base from V and 3 from J, leaving 13 bases between them. Germline lookup yields CDR1 WSHSY and CDR2 SAAADI. The CDR3 loop reads CASSEFPVGLGNTIYF. The CDR3 nucleotides read TGCGCCAGCAGTGAGTTCCCGGTGGGGCTTGGAAACACCATATATTTT.